In this sample, the clone carrying this TCR beta chain turned up once. The antigen is unknown. Germline loops: CDR1 SGHDT, CDR2 YYEEEE. V gave up 5 bases and J gave up 2 bases, with 19 bases separating them. The CDR3 has 16 amino acids. Libraries were prepared by immunoSEQ multiplex PCR; TCRdb keeps only in-frame clonotypes and omits some of them. This table has over 75,000 clones, 87% appearing once. The source of the sample is a study of graft-versus-host responses after intestinal transplantation. Study-level background: Each recipient received anti-thymocyte globulin induction, then tacrolimus and steroids for about three years.

This chain links TRBV5-6 with TRBJ1-2; unclear D gene. Sequences were derived from unstimulated CD8+ T cells sorted from spleen or lymph node cells, sampled before transplant. This TCR was sampled from a human donor who was the organ donor for an intestinal transplant. CDR3 sequence reads: CASRSPLGNENYGYTF. DNA of the CDR3: TGTGCCAGCAGATCCCCTTTGGGGAACGAAAACTATGGCTACACCTTC.